This TCR beta chain was captured by sequencing in a study of OX40 agonist ivuxolimab in advanced cancers. Whole-study context: Treatment received earlier with anti-PD-1, anti-PD-L1 or anti-CTLA-4 agents was allowed, and approximately 40% had some. Patients achieving partial responses numbered three: one hepatocellular carcinoma case and two cutaneous melanoma cases.

The CDR3 contains 14 residues. Per the germline V gene, CDR1 is SGHKS and CDR2 is YYEKEE (reference sequence). Unmatched junction bases numbered 8, after V lost 4 bases and J lost 5 bases. This clone is termed medium-sized. Its antigen is unidentified. Clones were sequenced by immunoSEQ multiplex PCR, and TCRdb holds only the in-frame ones, with some missing. The sample holds 7,000 or so clones, roughly 70% seen once. Study-level points and caveats: A proportion of nonresponders additionally exhibited low normalized T-cell clonal expansion. There were, on average, more expanded clones in CD8+ T cells than in CD4+.

The material sequenced was CD4+ or CD8+ T cells sorted from blood, taken in a trial of the OX40 agonist ivuxolimab. The chain links TRBV5-5 to TRBJ2-7; the match to TRBD1 covers 8 bases. The source of this sequence is an adult with an advanced solid tumor such as melanoma, head and neck, liver or kidney cancer. DNA of the CDR3: TGTGCCAGCAGCAACTGGACAGGGATAGACGAGCAGTACTTC. Translating it yields CASSNWTGIDEQYF.